This T cell receptor (beta chain) appears in the sequencing data of a study of shared clonotypes between healthy human individuals. Study-level background: The composition of the donors was a couple of women and a few men aged 18 to 49. Study-level points and caveats: Larger estimated richness was generally recorded for naive subsets relative to memory subsets.

Germline V gene data show CDR1 as SGHDT and CDR2 as YYEEEE. The ends lost 1 base at V and 5 bases at J; junction bases unmatched: 3. This CDR3 comprises 15 residues. The healthy adult donors were HIV-negative and reported no recent acute infections or vaccinations. For this clone: Its target is not known.

Only in-frame clones appear in the TCRdb table, and some are missing; sequencing was by immunoSEQ multiplex PCR. The sample has a few million clones, approximately 93% seen once; the top ten hold 0.39%. The sequencing sample was made of naive CD4+ T cells from PBMCs. Regarding subset: CD45RA+ positively selected. The sequence came from a man between 18 and 35 years old in good health. Some clones in this sample may be carry-over from other donors' samples. This chain uses TRBV5-6 with TRBJ2-1; 10 nucleotides align to TRBD2. The CDR3 region has the DNA TGTGCCAGCAGCTTGTACCTAGCGGGAGACAATGAGCAGTTCTTC. This codes for CASSLYLAGDNEQFF.